Below are 31 T cell receptor beta chains sequenced from a single sample in a study of T-cell memory formation after mild COVID-19. A single record per CDR3 protein comes from TCRdb applying MiXCR to the 5' RACE reads. The sample lists 200,000 to 250,000 distinct CDR3 sequences; 25% to 35% were seen once. The sequenced sample consisted of PBMCs or a T cell subset sorted from them (not recorded which). Receptor source: an adult woman who had mild COVID-19 (a few samples of this study predate the infection). Cell type and time point are not known.

This clonotype has just a few counts. This chain links TRBV7-3 with TRBJ1-1, with D unresolved. There are 13 residues in the CDR3. Between the trimmed V and J ends, which lost 5 bases and 2 bases, there was a span of 9 bases. Germline lookup yields CDR1 SGHTA and CDR2 FQGTGA. The CDR3 DNA reads TGTGCCAGCAGCGTGACGGCCAACACTGAAGCTTTCTTT. This translates into CASSVTANTEAFF.

This chain connects TRBV9 to TRBJ1-1; perhaps TRBD1 as D (5 bases). Germline lookup yields CDR1 SGDLS and CDR2 YYNGEE. The CDR3 totals 14 residues. Trimming removed 2 bases from V and 6 bases from J, with 14 bases in between. This chain's CDR3 is CASSVGDRTPEAFF. As DNA, the CDR3 is TGTGCCAGCAGCGTCGGGGACCGCACCCCTGAAGCTTTCTTT.

The genes are TRBV27 and TRBJ1-1; a possible D gene is TRBD1 (5 bases). Germline CDR1 is MNHEY and CDR2 is SMNVEV (reference sequence). V dropped 4 bases and J dropped 1 base, with 19 bases sitting between them. The CDR3 is 17 amino acids. CDR3 in amino acids: CASSSGSTGGTNTEAFF. The CDR3 DNA reads as TGTGCCAGCAGTTCGGGATCTACCGGGGGTACGAACACTGAAGCTTTCTTT.

This clonotype has just a few counts. The chain carries TRBV15 and TRBJ2-1, with D unclear. The length of the CDR3 is 15 residues. V gave up 3 bases and J gave up 0 bases, with 9 bases separating them. Germline lookup yields CDR1 LNHNV and CDR2 YYDKDF (reference sequence). CDR3 residues: CATSSERSSYNEQFF. The CDR3 nucleotides are TGTGCCACCAGCAGCGAGAGGAGCTCCTACAATGAGCAGTTCTTC.

This sequence joins TRBV19 and TRBJ2-1; 8 bases are a match to TRBD2. The length of the CDR3 is 14 residues. Unmatched junction bases numbered 8, after V lost 4 bases and J lost 9 bases. The germline CDR1 and CDR2 sequences are LNHDA and SQIVND (reference sequence). The CDR3 nucleotides are TGTGCCAGTAGTAAGGCAGCGGGGGTCGGTGAGCAGTTCTTC. Residues: CASSKAAGVGEQFF.

The J gene is TRBJ2-2, the V gene TRBV4-2; 8 nucleotides agree with TRBD2. V gave up 1 base and J gave up 0 bases; unmatched junction bases: 7. From germline, CDR1 is LGHNA and CDR2 YNFKEQ. The CDR3 consists of 18 residues. CDR3: CASSQAAYSGANTGELFF. The CDR3 DNA is TGTGCCAGCAGCCAAGCGGCTTATAGCGGGGCGAACACCGGGGAGCTGTTTTTT.

The sample holds a few counts of this clonotype. This chain links TRBV4-1 with TRBJ2-1; 10 nucleotides line up with TRBD2. The germline V gene has CDR1 MGHRA and CDR2 YSYEKL. CDR3 length: 16 residues. After removal of 0 bases from V and 5 bases from J, the junction contained 4 bases not matched to a gene. The CDR3 bases are TGCGCCAGCAGCCAAGAGAGGCTAGCGGGAGACAATGAGCAGTTCTTC. Its protein product is CASSQERLAGDNEQFF.

This chain connects TRBV3-1 to TRBJ2-5; a possible D gene is TRBD2 (5 bases). Trimming cost V 7 bases and J 3 bases, with 9 bases left between them. The CDR3 runs to 12 residues. Germline V gene data show CDR1 as LGHDT and CDR2 as YNNKEL (reference sequence). DNA of the CDR3: TGTGCCAGCACCCGAGCGGAAGAGACCCAGTACTTC. It encodes CASTRAEETQYF.

This sequence joins TRBV20-1 and TRBJ1-2, with TRBD1 matching over 10 bases. Per germline, CDR1 DFQATT and CDR2 SNEGSKA (reference sequence). This CDR3 comprises 13 residues. The CDR3 here is CSPDRGRNYGYTF. The CDR3 DNA is TGCAGCCCTGACAGGGGGCGTAACTATGGCTACACCTTC.

The chain links TRBV20-1 to TRBJ2-1; a weak D match, TRBD2 (7 bases). V dropped 2 bases and J dropped 7 bases, with 15 bases sitting between them. This CDR3 contains 14 residues. Germline lookup yields CDR1 DFQATT and CDR2 SNEGSKA (reference sequence). Here the CDR3 DNA reads TGCAGTGCTAGAAAGGGGGGGCCAAGTAATGAGCAGTTCTTC. Residues: CSARKGGPSNEQFF.

In its sample, this clonotype was seen a few times. This chain links TRBV7-9 with TRBJ1-2; 7 nucleotides align to TRBD1. Germline V gene data show CDR1 as SEHNR and CDR2 as FQNEAQ (reference sequence). Unmatched junction bases numbered 12, after V lost 5 bases and J lost 3 bases. This CDR3 is built from 16 residues. CDR3 residues: CASSPGGGTLHYGYTF. CDR3 coding DNA: TGTGCCAGCAGCCCCGGAGGGGGCACTTTACACTATGGCTACACCTTC.

The V and J genes are TRBV5-4 and TRBJ1-1, with TRBD1 matching over 7 bases. CDR3 length: 14 residues. Per the germline V gene, CDR1 is SGHNT and CDR2 is YYREEE (reference sequence). The J segment lost 1 base and the V segment lost 5 bases, leaving 5 bases of the junction unmatched. CDR3 sequence (DNA): TGTGCCAGCAGGGAGGGACAGTCGAACACTGAAGCTTTCTTT. This gives the protein CASREGQSNTEAFF. The full variable domain, rest sourced from reference TRBV5-4 and TRBJ1-1, is ETGVTQSPTHLIKTRGQQVTLRCSSQSGHNTVSWYQQALGQGPQFIFQYYREEENGRGNFPPRFSGLQFPNYSSELNVNALELDDSALYLCASREGQSNTEAFFGQGTRLTVV.

The chain couples TRBV20-1 to TRBJ1-1; D not certain. CDR3 size: 13 residues. Trimming took off 5 bases at V and 4 bases at J, with 14 bases between the two ends. CDR1 is DFQATT, CDR2 SNEGSKA, per germline (reference sequence). The CDR3 loop is CSALGGRGTEAFF. In DNA, the CDR3 is TGCAGTGCTCTGGGAGGTCGGGGCACTGAAGCTTTCTTT.

The CDR3 reads CASTLGQGIYGYTF. As DNA, the CDR3 is TGTGCCAGCACCCTCGGACAGGGAATCTATGGCTACACCTTC. The rearrangement links TRBV2 to TRBJ1-2; 8 bases map to TRBD1. CDR3 length: 14 residues. The trim removed 7 bases at V and 4 bases at J, leaving 8 bases unmatched. Germline CDR1 reads SNHLY; CDR2 reads FYNNEI.

The chain links TRBV6-5 to TRBJ1-1; the D gene is possibly TRBD1 (6 bases). V lost 4 bases, J lost 12 bases, and 12 bases lay in between. Germline V gives CDR1 MNHEY, CDR2 SVGAGI. The CDR3 length is 11 residues. Here the CDR3 DNA reads TGTGCCAGCAGTTCCGACAGGAGCTCTTTCTTT. Translating gives CASSSDRSSFF.

The V and J genes are TRBV29-1 and TRBJ1-1; D not resolved. CDR1 is SQVTM, CDR2 ANQGSEA, per germline. The CDR3 runs 13 residues. Trimming removed 4 bases from V and 4 bases from J, with 13 bases in between. CDR3 protein: CSVGTGPSTEAFF. Written as DNA, the CDR3 is TGCAGCGTTGGGACGGGTCCTTCCACTGAAGCTTTCTTT.

This rearrangement joins TRBV7-2 to TRBJ2-7; the match to TRBD2 covers 14 bases. Trimming cost V 4 bases and J 6 bases; bases outside gene matches: 14. The CDR3 length is 18 residues. From germline, CDR1 is SGHTA and CDR2 FQGNSA. The CDR3 sequence is CASSSWGATSGRAVEQYF. The CDR3 DNA follows: TGTGCCAGCAGCTCGTGGGGGGCGACTAGCGGGAGGGCTGTCGAGCAGTACTTC.

This clonotype showed up just a few times. V usage is TRBV20-1 and J usage is TRBJ2-3; D is uncertain. Trimming took 2 bases from V and 1 from J, leaving 4 bases between them. CDR3 length: 12 amino acids. Germline V gene sequence: CDR1 DFQATT, CDR2 SNEGSKA (reference sequence). CDR3 nucleotides: TGCAGTGCTAGAACGGGCACAGATACGCAGTATTTT. It yields the protein CSARTGTDTQYF.

This chain uses TRBV20-1 with TRBJ2-7; D might be TRBD1 (6 bases). The CDR3 is 12 residues long. CDR1 is DFQATT and CDR2 is SNEGSKA in the germline V gene (reference sequence). The CDR3 loop is CATRTALYEQYF. CDR3 sequence (DNA): TGCGCCACTCGGACAGCCCTCTACGAGCAGTACTTC.

J is TRBJ2-6 and V is TRBV4-1; TRBD1 aligns across 9 bases. CDR3 length equals 17 residues. Germline V gene lookup returns CDR1 MGHRA and CDR2 YSYEKL. Trimming at V came to 4 bases and at J to 3 bases, leaving 7 bases not matched to a gene. DNA of the CDR3: TGCGCCAGCAGCCTCCGGGACAGGGTCTTTGGGGCCAACGTCCTGACTTTC. It is translated as CASSLRDRVFGANVLTF.

This clonotype showed up just a few times. The chain carries TRBV5-1 and TRBJ2-1; 8 bases match TRBD2. Germline CDR1 reads SGHRS; CDR2 reads YFSETQ. With V trimmed by 4 bases and J by 6 bases, 9 bases remained unmatched. The CDR3 is 15 amino acids. CDR3 in DNA: TGCGCCAGCAGCCTAGGGACTAGGGGAGGCAATGAGCAGTTCTTC. As protein: CASSLGTRGGNEQFF.

This chain connects TRBV21-1 to TRBJ1-2. TRBV21-1 represents a pseudogene. CDR3 length: 13 residues. In DNA, the CDR3 is TGTGCCAGCAGCAAAAAAACTAACTATGGCTACACCTTC. Amino acids: CASSKKTNYGYTF.

The gene calls are TRBV7-2 and TRBJ1-2; 10 positions match TRBD1. Germline V gene data show CDR1 as SGHTA and CDR2 as FQGNSA. With V trimmed by 4 bases and J by 7 bases, 3 bases remained unmatched. This CDR3 comprises 13 residues. The CDR3 nucleotides read TGTGCCAGCAGCTCCGGACAGGGGGGTGGCTACACCTTC. This codes for CASSSGQGGGYTF.

V is TRBV4-3 and J is TRBJ2-7; D remains unclear. V was cut by 0 bases and J by 6 bases, with 18 bases left in between. This CDR3 comprises 16 residues. Germline V gives CDR1 LGHNA, CDR2 YSLEER. The CDR3 DNA follows: TGCGCCAGCAGCCAAGATCGTGTTGGCTACACAAGCGAGCAGTACTTC. As protein: CASSQDRVGYTSEQYF.

The CDR3, as DNA: TGCAGTGCTTCCCCCACTAGCGGGCTAAAGACCCAGTACTTC. It specifies CSASPTSGLKTQYF. The V and J genes are TRBV20-1 and TRBJ2-5; TRBD2 matches at 9 bases. The germline gives CDR1 DFQATT, CDR2 SNEGSKA (reference sequence). V trimming: 5 bases; J trimming: 6 bases; junction bases outside the gene matches: 10. This CDR3 has 14 residues.

This clonotype was seen a handful of times. The chain combines TRBV4-1 with TRBJ2-1; D perhaps matches TRBD1 (5 bases). The V gene's germline CDR1 is MGHRA and CDR2 YSYEKL. The CDR3 runs to 16 residues. The germline V and J ends were trimmed by 1 base and 1 base, with 11 bases remaining between them. In DNA, the CDR3 is TGCGCCAGCAGCCAAGTTGACAGCCGATCCTACAATGAGCAGTTCTTC. Translating it yields CASSQVDSRSYNEQFF.

This clonotype turned up a few times. This chain links TRBV5-1 with TRBJ2-5; TRBD2 matches 9 bases. The CDR3 is 16 residues long. The germline V gene has CDR1 SGHRS and CDR2 YFSETQ. V shed 2 bases, J shed 4 bases, and the junction held 9 bases outside the gene matches. The CDR3 DNA reads TGCGCCAGCAGCTTTAATAGCGGGGGAATCTCAGAGACCCAGTACTTC. Its translation: CASSFNSGGISETQYF.

This chain uses TRBV11-3 with TRBJ2-1; 13 positions match TRBD2. Losses at the gene ends were 3 bases for V and 10 bases for J; bases not matched to a gene: 9. The CDR3 consists of 16 residues. CDR1 is SGHNT, CDR2 YENEEA, per germline. The CDR3 sequence is CASSFTLAGGPKEQFF. The CDR3 DNA is TGTGCCAGCAGCTTTACACTAGCGGGAGGGCCTAAGGAGCAGTTCTTC.

The chain is built from TRBV18 and TRBJ2-7; TRBD2 might be the D (5 bases). Trimming shortened V by 6 bases and J by 3 bases, and 21 bases separated the two germline ends. This CDR3 has 16 amino acids. The V gene's germline CDR1 is KGHSH and CDR2 LQKENI. CDR3 amino acids: CASSPSIGGLGYEQYF. The CDR3 DNA is TGTGCCAGCTCCCCTTCAATCGGAGGTTTGGGCTACGAGCAGTACTTC.

This clonotype showed up just a few times. The V call is TRBV18, the J call TRBJ2-1; TRBD2 matches at 8 bases. Losses at the gene ends were 1 base for V and 9 bases for J; bases not matched to a gene: 8. Germline V gene sequence: CDR1 KGHSH, CDR2 LQKENI. There are 15 residues in the CDR3. The CDR3 DNA follows: TGTGCCAGCTCACCACGTGTTGCGGGAGGAGGTGAGCAGTTCTTC. Protein: CASSPRVAGGGEQFF.

The chain recombines TRBV9 with TRBJ2-2, with 7 bases that match TRBD1. From germline, CDR1 is SGDLS and CDR2 YYNGEE. V lost 0 bases, J lost 5 bases, and 4 bases stayed unmatched. CDR3 length equals 15 residues. The CDR3 reads CASSVEGALTGELFF. The CDR3, as DNA: TGTGCCAGCAGCGTAGAGGGGGCGCTTACCGGGGAGCTGTTTTTT. Based on the CDR3 plus reference TRBV9 and TRBJ2-2, the full variable domain is DSGVTQTPKHLITATGQRVTLRCSPRSGDLSVYWYQQSLDQGLQFLIQYYNGEERAKGNILERFSAQQFPDLHSELNLSSLELGDSALYFCASSVEGALTGELFFGEGSRLTVL.